This T cell receptor (beta chain) was sequenced during a study of control samples from healthy donors and cancer patients. Generated by immunoSEQ multiplex PCR, the TCRdb table keeps only in-frame clones and is missing some. The data hold about 18,000 clones, with around four fifths observed a single time. In germline, CDR1 is LGHNA, CDR2 YSLEER. The CDR3 contains 15 residues. The trim removed 4 bases at V and 5 bases at J, leaving 10 bases unmatched. This clone was counted once. Sequenced: PBMCs. This rearrangement joins TRBV4-3 to TRBJ1-2, with 7 nucleotides matching TRBD1. The receptor was derived from an older woman with lung cancer. The CDR3 loop is CASSPGQFDPYGYTF. CDR3 DNA: TGCGCCAGCAGCCCGGGACAGTTCGATCCTTATGGCTACACCTTC.